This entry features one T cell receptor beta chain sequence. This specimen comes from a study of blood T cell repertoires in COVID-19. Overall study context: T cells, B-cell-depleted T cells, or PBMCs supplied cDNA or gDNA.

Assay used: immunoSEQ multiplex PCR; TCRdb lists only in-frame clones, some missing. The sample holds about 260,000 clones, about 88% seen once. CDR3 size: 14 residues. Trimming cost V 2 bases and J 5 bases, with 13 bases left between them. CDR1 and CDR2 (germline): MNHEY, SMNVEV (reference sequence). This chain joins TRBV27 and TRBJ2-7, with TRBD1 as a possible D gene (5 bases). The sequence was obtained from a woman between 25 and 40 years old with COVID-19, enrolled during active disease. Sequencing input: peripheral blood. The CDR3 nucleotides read TGTGCCAGCAGTTTAATTTCAGGGTTGCACGAGCAGTACTTC. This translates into CASSLISGLHEQYF.